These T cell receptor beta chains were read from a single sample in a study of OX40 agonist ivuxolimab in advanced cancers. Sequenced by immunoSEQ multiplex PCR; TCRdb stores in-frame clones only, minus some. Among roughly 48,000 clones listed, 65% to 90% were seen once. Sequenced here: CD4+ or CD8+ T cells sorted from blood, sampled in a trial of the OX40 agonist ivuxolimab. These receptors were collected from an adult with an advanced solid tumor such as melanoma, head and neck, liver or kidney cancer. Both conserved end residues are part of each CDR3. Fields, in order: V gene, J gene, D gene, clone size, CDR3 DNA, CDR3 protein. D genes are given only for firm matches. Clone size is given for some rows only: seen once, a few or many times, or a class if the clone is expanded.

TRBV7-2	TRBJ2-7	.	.	TGTGCCAGCAGCTACGTGGGGGGACCCTACGAGCAGTACTTC	CASSYVGGPYEQYF
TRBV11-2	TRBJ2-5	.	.	TGTGCCAGCAGCCTCTATATTCGGTCCAGGGGGGGAAGAGAGACCCAGTACTTC	CASSLYIRSRGGRETQYF
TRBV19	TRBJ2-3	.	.	TGTGCCAGTAGTACCCGGACTATCACAGATACGCAGTATTTT	CASSTRTITDTQYF
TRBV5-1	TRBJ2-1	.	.	TGCGCCAGCCCCATTGGCACTGAGCAGTTCTTC	CASPIGTEQFF
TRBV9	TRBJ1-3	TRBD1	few	TGTGCCAGCAGCCTCGCCGGGACAGAAGGAAACACCATATATTTT	CASSLAGTEGNTIYF
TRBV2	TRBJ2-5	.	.	TGTGCCAGCAATGGGGGGTGGAAAGAGACCCAGTACTTC	CASNGGWKETQYF
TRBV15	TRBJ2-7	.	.	TGTGCCACCAGCCCTGCCCTCGGCAGATCGACCTCCTACGAGCAGTACTTC	CATSPALGRSTSYEQYF
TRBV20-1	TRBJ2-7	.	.	TGCAGTGCTAAGAATCAGGGTTTGTCGGACTTC	CSAKNQGLSDF
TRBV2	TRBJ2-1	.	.	TGTGCCAGCAGTGATGGTCAGTTGAATGAGCAGTTCTTC	CASSDGQLNEQFF
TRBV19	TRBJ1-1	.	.	TGTGCCAGTAGTAGGCAGGCGGCCCCCGCTTTCTTT	CASSRQAAPAFF
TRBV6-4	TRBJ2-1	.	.	TGTGCCAGCAGTGTGACGGCCCTAGTGAATGAGCAGTTCTTC	CASSVTALVNEQFF
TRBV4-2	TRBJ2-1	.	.	TGTGCCAGCAGCCAAGTTCGGGGAAGCTCCTACAATGAGCAGTTCTTC	CASSQVRGSSYNEQFF
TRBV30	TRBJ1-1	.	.	TGTGCCTGGTTAGGGACTGGGGGGAACACTGAAGCTTTCTTT	CAWLGTGGNTEAFF
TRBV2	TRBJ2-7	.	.	TGTGCCAGCAGGTTTACGACGTACGAGCAGTACTTC	CASRFTTYEQYF
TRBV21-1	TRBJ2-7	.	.	TGTGCATACCCCGAGCAGTACTTC	CAYPEQYF
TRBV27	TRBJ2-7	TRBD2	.	TGTGCCAGCAGTTTACGGGGACTAGCTTCGGACGAGCAGTACTTC	CASSLRGLASDEQYF
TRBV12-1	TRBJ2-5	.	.	TGTGCCACCAGACTGCTCGGGGAGACCCAGTACTTC	CATRLLGETQYF
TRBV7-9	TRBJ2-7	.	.	TGTGCCAGCAGCCCACCGGATGCGACAGGGAGGAGCTCCTACGAGCAGTACTTC	CASSPPDATGRSSYEQYF
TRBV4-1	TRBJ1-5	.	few	TGCGCCAGCAGCCGGGACCCTGGGGAGCCCCAGCATTTT	CASSRDPGEPQHF
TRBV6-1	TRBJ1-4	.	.	TGTGCCAGCAGTGAGTACGGCCGTAATGAAAAACTGTTTTTT	CASSEYGRNEKLFF
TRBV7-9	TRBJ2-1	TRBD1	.	TGTGCCAGCAGCTTTGGACAGGTCGACAATGAGCAGTTCTTC	CASSFGQVDNEQFF
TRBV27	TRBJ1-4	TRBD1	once	TGTGCCAGCCGAAAGACAGGGTACGGTGAAAAACTGTTTTTT	CASRKTGYGEKLFF
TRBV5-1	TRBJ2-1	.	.	TGCGCCAGCAGATCTCAAGGCACAGGGTTAGATGAGCAGTTCTTC	CASRSQGTGLDEQFF
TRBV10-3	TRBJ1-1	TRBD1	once	TGTGCCATCAGGCAGGGACAGGGATCTCCTGAAGCTTTCTTT	CAIRQGQGSPEAFF
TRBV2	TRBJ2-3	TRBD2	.	TGTGCCAGCAGTCGGACTAGCGGGAGCTCAGATACGCAGTATTTT	CASSRTSGSSDTQYF
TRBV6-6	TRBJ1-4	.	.	TGTGCCAGCAGCTGGGACGCAGCAACTAATGAAAAACTGTTTTTT	CASSWDAATNEKLFF
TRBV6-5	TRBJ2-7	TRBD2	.	TGTGCCAGCAGCTCCGGACTAGCGCGGCAGTACTTC	CASSSGLARQYF
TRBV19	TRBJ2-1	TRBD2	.	TGTGCCAGTTTACCGGGGGGGCTGAGGGGTGTTGAGCAGTTCTTC	CASLPGGLRGVEQFF
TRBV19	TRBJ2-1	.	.	TGTGCCAGTAGTATGGCAGGCTCCCGCAATGAGCAGTTCTTC	CASSMAGSRNEQFF
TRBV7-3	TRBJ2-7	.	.	TGTGCCAGCAGCCCCCCCGGTCAATTCCACGAGCAGCACTTC	CASSPPGQFHEQHF
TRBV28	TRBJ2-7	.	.	TGTGCCGCCACTACTCGCCCTTTACGGGAGAGCTCCTACGAGCAGTACTTC	CAATTRPLRESSYEQYF
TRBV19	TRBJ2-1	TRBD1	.	TGTGCCAGTACCCTAAACAGGGGGCGTTTGACCAATGAGCAGTTCTTC	CASTLNRGRLTNEQFF
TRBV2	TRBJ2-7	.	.	TGTGCCATACGGTCCTCTAGCTACGAGCAGTACTTC	CAIRSSSYEQYF
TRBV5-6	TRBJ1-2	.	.	TGTGCCAGCAGCTTGGACGGTCCTGGCTATGGCTACACCTTC	CASSLDGPGYGYTF
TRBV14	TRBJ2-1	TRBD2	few	TGTGCCAGCAGCCATGATGGACTAGCGGGAGTTGAGCAGTTCTTC	CASSHDGLAGVEQFF
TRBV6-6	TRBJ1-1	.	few	TGTGCCAGCAGTTATCTTGTGAACACTGAAGCTTTCTTT	CASSYLVNTEAFF
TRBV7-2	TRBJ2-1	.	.	TGTGCCAGCAGCCAGCGGTACAATGAGCAGTTCTTC	CASSQRYNEQFF
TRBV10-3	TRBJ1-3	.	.	TGTGCCATCAGTGAGTTGTCATCCGGAAACACCATATATTTT	CAISELSSGNTIYF
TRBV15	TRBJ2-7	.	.	TGTGCCACCAGCAGGCCCCAGGGAGGCTCCTACGAGCAGTACTTC	CATSRPQGGSYEQYF